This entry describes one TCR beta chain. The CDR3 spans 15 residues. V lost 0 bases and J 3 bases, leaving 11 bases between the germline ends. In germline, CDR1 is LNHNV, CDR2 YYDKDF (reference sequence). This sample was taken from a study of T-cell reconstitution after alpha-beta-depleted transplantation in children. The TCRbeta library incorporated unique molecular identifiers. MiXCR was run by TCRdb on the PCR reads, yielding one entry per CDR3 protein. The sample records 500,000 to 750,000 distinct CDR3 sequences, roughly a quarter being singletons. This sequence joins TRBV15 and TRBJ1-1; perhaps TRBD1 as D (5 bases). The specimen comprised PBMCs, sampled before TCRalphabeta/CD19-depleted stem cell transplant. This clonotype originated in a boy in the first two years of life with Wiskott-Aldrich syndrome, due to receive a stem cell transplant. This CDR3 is CATSREDSEHTEAFF. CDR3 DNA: TGTGCCACCAGCAGAGAAGACAGCGAACACACTGAAGCTTTCTTT.